This TCR beta chain was recovered during a study of blood T cell repertoires in COVID-19. Study context: Some COVID-19 samples were acute and others convalescent; all came from the United States, Italy and Spain. Nucleic acid was either cDNA or gDNA, and it came from T cells, B-cell-depleted T cells, or PBMCs.

In the source study's methods: Estimates of nucleated cell counts were drawn from the amplification of reference gene primers. Generated by immunoSEQ multiplex PCR, the TCRdb table keeps only in-frame clones and is missing some. V, J and clone size are those of that table, while D and trimming were read from the DNA. The table shows about 130,000 clones, with 70% to 85% occurring only once. The source material was peripheral blood. The sequence was collected from a woman aged 45-60 years with acute or convalescent COVID-19.

The CDR3 protein is CASSEVQWQPQHF. DNA for the CDR3: TGTGCCAGCAGTGAAGTACAGTGGCAGCCCCAGCATTTT. The genes are TRBV6-1 and TRBJ1-5; no clear D gene. The V gene's germline CDR1 is MNHNS and CDR2 SASEGT. The CDR3 is made up of 13 amino acids. V gave up 1 base and J gave up 7 bases, with 8 bases separating them.